These 9 T cell receptor beta chains were all obtained from the same sample, sequenced in a study of blood T cell repertoires in COVID-19. Profiling relied on immunoSEQ multiplex PCR, and the TCRdb table lists in-frame clones only, not all of them. The profile covers roughly 300,000 clones, with 70% to 90% appearing a single time and about 10% taken by the ten largest. Sequenced material: PBMCs or T cells enriched from blood (not recorded which). These receptors were obtained from a woman between 18 and 29 years old who had recovered from COVID-19.

This clone was detected only a few times. The chain recombines TRBV30 with TRBJ1-6, with unresolved D. The germline V and J ends were trimmed by 0 bases and 17 bases, with 11 bases remaining between them. Germline V gene data show CDR1 as GTSNPN and CDR2 as SVGIG (reference sequence). The length of the CDR3 is 11 residues. The chain's CDR3 is CAWSVRRVVHF. CDR3 DNA: TGTGCCTGGAGTGTAAGGCGGGTGGTCCACTTT.

V is TRBV27 and J is TRBJ2-7, with 8 nucleotides matching TRBD2. This CDR3 region has 15 residues. The junction had 8 bases not matched to a gene; V was cut back by 5 bases and J by 2 bases. The germline gives CDR1 MNHEY, CDR2 SMNVEV (reference sequence). CDR3 in amino acids: CASSPSGGATYEQYF. The DNA of the CDR3 is TGTGCCAGCAGTCCCTCCGGGGGGGCTACCTACGAGCAGTACTTC.

The V call is TRBV6-5, the J call TRBJ1-3, with a weak D call TRBD1 (6 bases). The length of the CDR3 is 15 residues. Trimming shortened V by 4 bases and J by 4 bases, and 14 bases separated the two germline ends. Per the germline V gene, CDR1 is MNHEY and CDR2 is SVGAGI. The CDR3: CASSLLRQEGNTIYF. CDR3 in DNA: TGTGCCAGCAGTTTACTGAGACAGGAGGGAAACACCATATATTTT.

The rearrangement links TRBV27 to TRBJ1-1, with D uncertain. The CDR3 spans 13 residues. CDR1 MNHEY and CDR2 SMNVEV come from the germline V gene (reference sequence). The V end lost 3 bases, the J end lost 5 bases, and 10 bases lay between the germline ends. This CDR3 reads CASSLEVGTEAFF. DNA for the CDR3: TGTGCCAGCAGTTTGGAGGTGGGTACTGAAGCTTTCTTT.

This chain joins TRBV5-1 and TRBJ1-4; D is unresolved. Germline lookup yields CDR1 SGHRS and CDR2 YFSETQ. This CDR3 contains 14 residues. Deletions cut 3 bases from V and 14 bases from J, with 20 bases between. CDR3 nucleotides: TGCGCCAGCAGCTCCGACACTGGGAAGGGAGGGCTGTTTTTT. It encodes CASSSDTGKGGLFF.

The chain couples TRBV7-8 to TRBJ1-5; possible D gene TRBD1, 5 bases. V dropped 0 bases and J dropped 12 bases, with 12 bases sitting between them. CDR1 SGHVS and CDR2 FQNEAQ come from the germline V gene. This CDR3 comprises 13 residues. The CDR3 DNA reads TGTGCCAGCAGCTTAGCCCATCACAGGTTCCAGCATTTT. Amino acids: CASSLAHHRFQHF.

The gene calls are TRBV3-1 (or the pseudogene TRBV3-2) and TRBJ1-6, with 7 bases matching TRBD1. V trimming: 1 base; J trimming: 11 bases; junction bases outside the gene matches: 8. Germline V gene lookup returns CDR1 LGHDT and CDR2 YNNKEL (reference sequence). The CDR3 has 15 residues. CDR3 protein: CASSQGQTGRAPLHF. DNA for the CDR3: TGTGCCAGCAGCCAAGGGCAGACAGGGCGAGCACCCCTCCACTTT.

The V gene is TRBV10-3, the J gene TRBJ2-5; possible D gene TRBD1, 6 bases. Trimming shortened V by 3 bases and J by 5 bases, and 10 bases separated the two germline ends. The V gene's germline CDR1 is ENHRY and CDR2 SYGVKD. CDR3 size: 13 residues. In nucleotides, the CDR3 is TGTGCCATCAGTGAAGTAGGGGGTGAGACCCAGTACTTC. It codes for CAISEVGGETQYF.

The chain joins TRBV11-2 to TRBJ1-1, with D uncertain. The V end was cut by 1 base, the J end by 0 bases, with 15 bases between. This CDR3 has 17 residues. Germline assignment: CDR1 SGHAT and CDR2 FQNNGV. The CDR3 DNA sequence: TGTGCCAGCAGCTTAGTGAGCCTTCGAATCATGAACACTGAAGCTTTCTTT. This gives the protein CASSLVSLRIMNTEAFF.